This T cell receptor (beta chain) emerged from a study of blood T cell repertoires in COVID-19. The germline V and J ends were trimmed by 0 bases and 4 bases, with 12 bases remaining between them. The CDR3 is 16 amino acids. The germline V gene encodes CDR1 KGHSH and CDR2 LQKENI. Authors' analysis steps: Estimation of nucleated cell counts was performed using reference gene primer amplification. The table came from immunoSEQ multiplex PCR; TCRdb's copy has only in-frame clones and leaves some out. Clone size and the V and J calls come from that table; the DNA yielded D and trimming. The table lists roughly 330,000 clones, roughly 90% of them singletons.

Source material: peripheral blood. V is TRBV18 and J is TRBJ2-2; D is unresolved. The source is a woman aged 45-65 years with active or convalescent COVID-19. The DNA of the CDR3 is TGTGCCAGCTCACCACCCTCCCTGTCAGTCACCGGGGAGCTGTTTTTT. Translating it yields CASSPPSLSVTGELFF.